Presented here are 24 T cell receptor beta chains from one specimen sequenced in a study of PD-1 blockade in classical Hodgkin lymphoma. The protocol was immunoSEQ multiplex PCR, while the TCRdb copy is restricted to in-frame clones and leaves out a portion. The table includes about 1,500 clones, more than 60% detected once. Relapse after autologous stem cell transplantation occurred in every patient, and brentuximab vedotin exposure varied. The CD8+ T cells came from thawed PBMCs through magnetic negative selection. Sequences were derived from CD8+ T cells from blood, sampled at baseline. The receptors come from a human donor with classical Hodgkin lymphoma.

This clone was observed a few times. The V call is TRBV7-3, the J call TRBJ2-3, with TRBD2 identical over 11 bases. This CDR3 contains 17 residues. The J segment lost 4 bases and the V segment lost 2 bases, leaving 8 bases of the junction unmatched. CDR1 SGHTA and CDR2 FQGTGA come from the germline V gene. CDR3 bases: TGTGCCAGCAGCTTATTGGCTAGCGGGAGGATCCCAGATACGCAGTATTTT. Protein: CASSLLASGRIPDTQYF.

The rearrangement joins TRBV15 to TRBJ2-1; 9 bases match TRBD1. Germline values: CDR1 LNHNV, CDR2 YYDKDF (reference sequence). The CDR3 has 15 residues. J was trimmed by 7 bases and V by 2 bases; bases with no gene match: 6. This CDR3 reads CATSRHDRGVNEQFF. DNA of the CDR3: TGTGCCACCAGCAGACATGACAGGGGGGTGAATGAGCAGTTCTTC.

The chain combines TRBV4-2 with TRBJ2-1, with 14 bases that match TRBD2. This CDR3 spans 19 amino acids. Germline values: CDR1 LGHNA, CDR2 YNFKEQ. The V gene end was trimmed by 4 bases and the J gene end by 0 bases; junction bases not matched to a gene: 8. CDR3 DNA: TGTGCCAGCAGCCGGAAGGGACTAGCGGGAGTAGCCTCCTACAATGAGCAGTTCTTC. Its protein product is CASSRKGLAGVASYNEQFF.

This clone was found a few times. The chain is built from TRBV28 and TRBJ2-3; perhaps TRBD1 as D (5 bases). The CDR3 has 14 residues. V gave up 3 bases and J gave up 1 base, with 8 bases separating them. The germline V gene has CDR1 MDHEN and CDR2 SYDVKM. CDR3 in amino acids: CASSFLQGTDTQYF. The DNA of the CDR3 is TGTGCCAGCAGTTTCCTACAGGGCACAGATACGCAGTATTTT.

The CDR3 is CASRTVWGNTEAFF. CDR3 bases: TGCGCCAGCCGGACAGTTTGGGGAAACACTGAAGCTTTCTTT. The chain joins TRBV5-1 to TRBJ1-1; TRBD1 is a possible D gene (6 bases). CDR1 is SGHRS and CDR2 is YFSETQ in the germline V gene. This CDR3 region has 14 residues. V dropped 7 bases and J dropped 2 bases, with 15 bases sitting between them.

The chain is built from TRBV5-5 and TRBJ2-7, with unresolved D. The V gene's germline CDR1 is SGHKS and CDR2 YYEKEE (reference sequence). The V gene lost 0 bases and the J gene lost 2 bases, with 9 bases spanning the gap. The CDR3 has 14 amino acids. CDR3 sequence reads: CASSLADLTYEQYF. In DNA, the CDR3 is TGTGCCAGCAGCTTGGCCGACCTAACCTACGAGCAGTACTTC.

The chain combines TRBV27 with TRBJ2-1, with TRBD2 as a possible D gene (6 bases). V was shortened by 7 bases and J by 3 bases, with 13 bases between the two germline ends. This CDR3 has 14 amino acids. Germline lookup yields CDR1 MNHEY and CDR2 SMNVEV (reference sequence). The CDR3: CASTHGAGYNEQFF. The DNA for the CDR3 is TGTGCCAGCACCCATGGAGCGGGCTACAATGAGCAGTTCTTC.

This chain uses TRBV2 with TRBJ2-1; D not certain. Germline CDR1 SNHLY, CDR2 FYNNEI. The CDR3 runs to 10 residues. The V end was cut by 10 bases, the J end by 5 bases, with 6 bases between. The CDR3 reads CATLDNEQFF. The CDR3 nucleotides are TGTGCCACCTTAGACAATGAGCAGTTCTTC.

This rearrangement joins TRBV27 to TRBJ1-1; D perhaps matches TRBD1 (6 bases). Germline V lookup: CDR1 MNHEY, CDR2 SMNVEV (reference sequence). V lost 4 bases to trimming and J lost 1 base, with 13 bases between them. CDR3 size: 15 residues. CDR3 sequence (DNA): TGTGCCAGCAGTTCCTGGACAGATAAGAACACTGAAGCTTTCTTT. Protein sequence: CASSSWTDKNTEAFF.

Worth noting for this clone: At one end, the junction sequence differs from germline, possibly due to a read error. CDR3 loop: CASSPGTGTYGYTF. CDR3 nucleotide sequence: TGCGCCAGCAGCCCCGGGACAGGGACTTATGGCTACACCTTC. The chain couples TRBV6-5 to TRBJ1-2, with 9 bases that match TRBD1. This CDR3 comprises 14 residues. Germline V gene data show CDR1 as MNHEY and CDR2 as SVGAGI.

V gene TRBV5-4 combines with J gene TRBJ2-1, with D perhaps assigned TRBD1 or TRBD2 (5 bases each). This CDR3 contains 14 residues. Per germline, CDR1 SGHNT and CDR2 YYREEE (reference sequence). Here the CDR3 DNA reads TGTGCGACCCAACAGGTCTGGGGTAGCGTTGAGCAGTTCTTC. The encoded protein is CATQQVWGSVEQFF.

This chain joins TRBV10-3 and TRBJ2-3; 11 bases agree with TRBD2. CDR1 is ENHRY, CDR2 SYGVKD, per germline. The trim removed 3 bases at V and 0 bases at J, leaving 8 bases unmatched. This CDR3 has 18 amino acids. The CDR3 region has the DNA TGTGCCATCAGTGACCCAGATTGGACTAGCGGGAGCACAGATACGCAGTATTTT. Amino acids: CAISDPDWTSGSTDTQYF.

The chain's CDR3 is CASSYSRSSYNEQFF. The DNA for the CDR3 is TGTGCCAGCAGTTACTCCCGGAGCTCCTACAATGAGCAGTTCTTC. The chain employs TRBV6-5 and TRBJ2-1; no clear D gene. Germline assignment: CDR1 MNHEY and CDR2 SVGAGI. This CDR3 is built from 15 residues. Deletions cut 0 bases from V and 0 bases from J, with 6 bases between.

The rearrangement uses TRBV7-8 and TRBJ2-7, with 8 nucleotides matching TRBD1. V dropped 0 bases and J dropped 2; count of bases not matched to a gene: 9. Germline CDR1 SGHVS, CDR2 FQNEAQ. The length of the CDR3 is 17 residues. CDR3 sequence reads: CASSLAHGQGLAYEQYF. The DNA for the CDR3 is TGTGCCAGCAGCTTAGCCCACGGACAGGGCCTTGCCTACGAGCAGTACTTC.

The genes are TRBV28 and TRBJ2-5; D remains unclear. Trimming pared 6 bases from V and 5 bases from J, leaving 31 bases between. The CDR3 length is 19 residues. Germline V gives CDR1 MDHEN, CDR2 SYDVKM. CDR3 bases: TGTGCCAGCAGCCCAGTTGAAGGAAAGAAGTTGGGTCCAAGGGAGACCCAGTACTTC. Protein sequence: CASSPVEGKKLGPRETQYF.

CDR3 bases: TGCGCCTCCTCCCCGGGACTAGCGGGAAACGAGCAGTACTTC. This gives the protein CASSPGLAGNEQYF. This chain uses TRBV10-2 with TRBJ2-7, with TRBD2 matching over 13 bases. The CDR3 spans 14 residues. With V trimmed by 11 bases and J by 5 bases, 9 bases remained unmatched. Germline loops: CDR1 WSHSY, CDR2 SAAADI.

This clone was observed a handful of times. This rearrangement joins TRBV30 to TRBJ2-2; 10 positions match TRBD2. The trim removed 2 bases at V and 5 bases at J, leaving 11 bases unmatched. There are 17 residues in the CDR3. The germline V gene encodes CDR1 GTSNPN and CDR2 SVGIG (reference sequence). CDR3 nucleotide sequence: TGTGCCTGGAGTCCGGGACTAGCGTTTCAAGCGACCGGGGAGCTGTTTTTT. The encoded protein is CAWSPGLAFQATGELFF.

This CDR3 reads CASRPSPSGPHGTQYF. The CDR3 coding sequence is TGTGCCAGCAGACCTAGCCCTAGCGGTCCCCATGGTACGCAGTATTTT. J is TRBJ2-3 and V is TRBV27; 7 bases align to TRBD2. Per the germline V gene, CDR1 is MNHEY and CDR2 is SMNVEV (reference sequence). V dropped 6 bases and J dropped 8; count of bases not matched to a gene: 17. This CDR3 is 16 amino acids long.

The CDR3 is CASSPGQGGMDEQFF. The CDR3 DNA is TGTGCCAGCAGTCCGGGACAGGGAGGTATGGATGAGCAGTTCTTC. This sequence joins TRBV28 and TRBJ2-1; 9 bases map to TRBD1. This CDR3 spans 15 amino acids. CDR1 is MDHEN and CDR2 is SYDVKM in the germline V gene. V lost 5 bases and J lost 8; bases outside the gene matches: 10.

The V call is TRBV6-5, the J call TRBJ2-7; TRBD1 aligns across 9 bases. CDR1 is MNHEY, CDR2 SVGAGI, per germline. This CDR3 is built from 16 residues. V dropped 4 bases and J dropped 3; count of bases not matched to a gene: 10. The CDR3, as DNA: TGTGCCAGCAGTTTACTTGCCGGGACAGGGTTCTACGAGCAGTACTTC. Protein product: CASSLLAGTGFYEQYF.

Here the CDR3 reads CASTTAGVGDTQYF. The CDR3, as DNA: TGTGCCAGCACGACGGCGGGAGTGGGAGATACGCAGTATTTT. The chain carries TRBV6-1 and TRBJ2-3; 7 bases are a match to TRBD2. Per the germline V gene, CDR1 is MNHNS and CDR2 is SASEGT. This CDR3 spans 14 amino acids. With V trimmed by 7 bases and J by 5 bases, 9 bases remained unmatched.

This clone was seen only a few times. V gene TRBV7-8 combines with J gene TRBJ2-7; no clear D gene. Between the trimmed V and J ends, which lost 1 base and 7 bases, there was a span of 5 bases. Germline V gives CDR1 SGHVS, CDR2 FQNEAQ. The CDR3 spans 11 residues. CDR3 in amino acids: CASSLGREQYF. The DNA for the CDR3 is TGTGCCAGCAGCTTAGGTAGGGAGCAGTACTTC.

This chain links TRBV28 with TRBJ1-2; TRBD1 agrees at 7 bases. With V trimmed by 1 base and J by 7 bases, 9 bases remained unmatched. Per the germline V gene, CDR1 is MDHEN and CDR2 is SYDVKM. CDR3 length: 15 residues. The CDR3 sequence: CASSLSQQGQTGYTF. The CDR3 nucleotides are TGTGCCAGCAGTTTATCTCAACAGGGACAGACTGGCTACACCTTC.

There are a few counts of this clone. The rearrangement joins TRBV10-3 to TRBJ1-1; 8 bases match TRBD1. This CDR3 contains 13 residues. Germline V gives CDR1 ENHRY, CDR2 SYGVKD. V shed 6 bases and J 6 bases; nucleotides not matched to a gene: 6. In DNA, the CDR3 is TGTGCCATCAGCGACAGGGGTTGGTCTGAAGCTTTCTTT. Encoded protein: CAISDRGWSEAFF.